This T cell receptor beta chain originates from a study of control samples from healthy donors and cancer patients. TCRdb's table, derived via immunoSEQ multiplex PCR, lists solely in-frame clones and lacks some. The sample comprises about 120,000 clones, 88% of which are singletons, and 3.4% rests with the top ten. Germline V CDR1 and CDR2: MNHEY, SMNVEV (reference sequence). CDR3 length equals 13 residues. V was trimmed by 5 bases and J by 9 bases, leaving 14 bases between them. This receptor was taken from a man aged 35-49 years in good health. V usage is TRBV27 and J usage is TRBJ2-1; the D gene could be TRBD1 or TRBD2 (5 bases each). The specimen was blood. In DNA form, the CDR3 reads TGTGCCAGCAGTCTGGGACCTGCCGGTGAGCAGTTCTTC. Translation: CASSLGPAGEQFF.